What follows are 27 T cell receptor beta chains derived from one specimen sequenced in a study of CD8+CD57+ T cells in acquired aplastic anemia. TCR beta VDJ and CDR3 profiling used genomic DNA as template. TCRdb re-analysed the reads in MiXCR, keeping a single row per CDR3 protein. The table shows some 200,000 distinct CDR3 sequences, with 65% occurring only once. Patients chosen for sequencing had CD8+CD57+ cells that had expanded, as shown by flow cytometry. The sample was sorted CD4+, CD8+, or CD8+CD57+ T cells (not recorded which) from PBMCs. These receptors all come from a human donor with aplastic anemia.

In DNA form, the CDR3 reads TGTGCCATCAGCCCCCGGACAGTCTCATTCCTGAACACTGAAGCTTTCTTT. This codes for CAISPRTVSFLNTEAFF. V and J are TRBV10-3 and TRBJ1-1; D possibly corresponds to TRBD1 (6 bases). V was cut by 6 bases and J by 0 bases, with 20 bases left in between. This CDR3 is 17 amino acids long. CDR1 and CDR2 (germline): ENHRY, SYGVKD.

The table lists this clonotype with many counts. This chain uses TRBV9 with TRBJ2-3; D not certain. The V gene's germline CDR1 is SGDLS and CDR2 YYNGEE. This CDR3 spans 14 amino acids. Trimming cost V 4 bases and J 4 bases, with 13 bases left between them. The CDR3 protein is CASSLGPVPDTQYF. The CDR3 region has the DNA TGTGCCAGCAGCCTCGGACCAGTCCCAGATACGCAGTATTTT.

The rearrangement uses TRBV5-8 and TRBJ2-3; D call uncertain. There are 13 residues in the CDR3. The V and J ends lost 4 bases and 5 bases respectively, with 11 bases between them. CDR1 is SGHTS, CDR2 YDEGEE, per germline. CDR3 region: CASSLAVRDTQYF. The CDR3 bases are TGTGCCAGCAGCCTGGCGGTCAGAGATACGCAGTATTTT.

This clonotype appeared a single time. The rearrangement joins TRBV24-1 to TRBJ2-3, with 9 bases fitting TRBD2. This CDR3 has 15 amino acids. After removal of 6 bases from V and 9 bases from J, the junction contained 12 bases not matched to a gene. Germline assignment: CDR1 KGHDR and CDR2 SFDVKD. CDR3 sequence: CATSPGLAETGTQYF. The CDR3 DNA reads as TGTGCCACCAGTCCGGGACTAGCTGAGACTGGGACGCAGTATTTT.

This clonotype is a singleton in its sample. The chain joins TRBV20-1 to TRBJ2-7; 9 bases are shared with TRBD2. CDR3 length equals 17 residues. The V segment lost 0 bases and the J segment 2 bases; nucleotides outside the gene matches: 11. Germline CDR1 is DFQATT and CDR2 is SNEGSKA (reference sequence). The CDR3 DNA is TGCAGTGCTAGAGAGGGGAGGGGGACTAGCTTGACCTACGAGCAGTACTTC. It specifies CSAREGRGTSLTYEQYF.

This clonotype was seen many times. J is TRBJ2-1 and V is TRBV4-2; the D gene is possibly TRBD2 (7 bases). Germline CDR1 and CDR2: LGHNA and YNFKEQ. Trimming removed 2 bases from V and 5 bases from J, with 13 bases in between. The CDR3 totals 15 residues. CDR3 coding DNA: TGTGCCAGCAGCCAATGGGGGGGCCCCGACAATGAGCAGTTCTTC. This encodes CASSQWGGPDNEQFF.

V gene TRBV20-1 combines with J gene TRBJ2-1; no firm D call. There are 15 residues in the CDR3. The ends were cut back, 3 bases at V and 2 bases at J, with 14 bases in the middle. The germline CDR1 and CDR2 sequences are DFQATT and SNEGSKA (reference sequence). The CDR3 coding sequence is TGCAGTGCTAGTCCGCCAAACCCCACCTACAATGAGCAGTTCTTC. Its protein is CSASPPNPTYNEQFF.

The chain combines TRBV20-1 with TRBJ2-5; perhaps TRBD2 as D (6 bases). The V gene's germline CDR1 is DFQATT and CDR2 SNEGSKA (reference sequence). Trimming took off 4 bases at V and 2 bases at J, with 11 bases between the two ends. There are 13 residues in the CDR3. Written as DNA, the CDR3 is TGCAGTGCTAAAAAAGCGGGTCAAGAGACCCAGTACTTC. This translates into CSAKKAGQETQYF.

The rearrangement uses TRBV19 and TRBJ1-4; D might be TRBD1 (5 bases). V lost 5 bases and J 10 bases, leaving 17 bases between the germline ends. In germline, CDR1 is LNHDA, CDR2 SQIVND (reference sequence). This CDR3 has 14 residues. Here the CDR3 reads CASSGAGPIPKLFF. The DNA for the CDR3 is TGTGCCAGTAGTGGGGCAGGGCCAATTCCAAAACTGTTTTTT.

The CDR3 protein is CASARLVNADNEQFF. CDR3 DNA: TGTGCCAGCGCCCGACTAGTTAATGCCGACAATGAGCAGTTCTTC. The chain has TRBV25-1 and TRBJ2-1, with a tentative D call TRBD2 (6 bases). The germline V and J ends were trimmed by 8 bases and 5 bases, with 19 bases remaining between them. The CDR3 is 15 amino acids. Looked up from germline, CDR1 is MGHDK and CDR2 is SYGVNS.

The V and J genes are TRBV13 and TRBJ2-7, with TRBD1 as a possible D gene (6 bases). The CDR3 contains 16 residues. V gave up 6 bases and J gave up 0 bases, with 18 bases separating them. Germline lookup yields CDR1 PRHDT and CDR2 FYEKMQ (reference sequence). The CDR3 DNA reads TGTGCCAGCAGACAACTTGGGACACAGGGCTCCTACGAGCAGTACTTC. Translating gives CASRQLGTQGSYEQYF.

This clonotype was seen more than once but under ten times. The chain is built from TRBV20-1 and TRBJ1-5, with D possibly being TRBD1 (5 bases). Germline-derived CDR1 and CDR2 are DFQATT and SNEGSKA (reference sequence). The CDR3 has 13 residues. V was pared by 2 bases and J by 4 bases, with 9 bases between. CDR3: CSARIGGNQPQHF. The DNA for the CDR3 is TGCAGTGCTAGAATTGGGGGAAATCAGCCCCAGCATTTT.

This clonotype came up once. This chain uses TRBV15 with TRBJ1-2; D is possibly TRBD1 (6 bases). V lost 0 bases to trimming and J lost 6 bases, with 17 bases between them. The CDR3 runs 16 residues. From germline, CDR1 is LNHNV and CDR2 YYDKDF (reference sequence). For the CDR3, the DNA is TGTGCCACCAGCAGAGATCGAACAGGGTGGCCTCATGGCTACACCTTC. Amino acids: CATSRDRTGWPHGYTF.

The gene calls are TRBV19 and TRBJ1-3; D remains unclear. V shed 6 bases and J shed 3 bases, with 18 bases lying between them. The germline gives CDR1 LNHDA, CDR2 SQIVND (reference sequence). The CDR3 totals 16 residues. CDR3 in DNA: TGTGCCAGTAGGCCGCCGAAGAGGACTGGTGGAAACACCATATATTTT. Its translation: CASRPPKRTGGNTIYF.

The V call is TRBV7-2, the J call TRBJ2-7; 9 bases are shared with TRBD2. This CDR3 has 15 amino acids. Germline-derived CDR1 and CDR2 are SGHTA and FQGNSA. With 3 bases clipped from V and 1 base from J, the junction kept 4 bases outside the gene matches. The CDR3 DNA reads as TGTGCCAGCAGCTTCATGCGGGAGGGGTCCTACGAGCAGTACTTC. As protein: CASSFMREGSYEQYF.

On this clonotype: The junction differs from germline at one of its ends, possibly a read error. V and J are TRBV2 and TRBJ2-2, with D perhaps given as TRBD1 or TRBD2 (7 bases each). The CDR3 runs to 16 residues. In germline, CDR1 is SNHLY, CDR2 FYNNEI. The CDR3 loop is CASSREGARGTRELFF. CDR3 coding DNA: TGTGCCAGCAGTAGGGAGGGGGCGCGCGGCACCAGGGAGCTGTTTTTT.

This clonotype has only a few counts. The CDR3 DNA follows: TGTGCCAGCAGCCAGCCGGGGCCGACCTACGAGCAGTACTTC. Protein product: CASSQPGPTYEQYF. The chain employs TRBV7-9 and TRBJ2-7; possibly TRBD1 or TRBD2 for D (5 bases each). The CDR3 loop spans 14 amino acids. Germline loops: CDR1 SEHNR, CDR2 FQNEAQ (reference sequence). Trimming left V 5 bases short and J 2 bases short, with 13 bases between.

The count of this clonotype is one. The CDR3: CSGSQETQYF. CDR3 nucleotide sequence: TGCAGCGGGAGCCAAGAGACCCAGTACTTC. The genes are TRBV29-1 and TRBJ2-5; D not certain. Looked up from germline, CDR1 is SQVTM and CDR2 is ANQGSEA. CDR3 length equals 10 residues. Trimming removed 7 bases at V and 1 base at J, with 4 bases between.

This clonotype has just a few counts. The genes are TRBV7-9 and TRBJ2-1; a possible D gene is TRBD1 (5 bases). V was shortened by 5 bases and J by 7 bases, with 9 bases between the two germline ends. Germline assignment: CDR1 SEHNR and CDR2 FQNEAQ (reference sequence). The length of the CDR3 is 12 residues. Here the CDR3 DNA reads TGTGCCAGCAGCCCAGGGAAGAATGAGCAGTTCTTC. Its translation is CASSPGKNEQFF. Looking up the rest from reference TRBV7-9 and TRBJ2-1 gives the full variable domain: DTGVSQNPRHKITKRGQNVTFRCDPISEHNRLYWYRQTLGQGPEFLTYFQNEAQLEKSRLLSDRFSAERPKGSFSTLEIQRTEQGDSAMYLCASSPGKNEQFFGPGTRLTVL.

The chain joins TRBV20-1 to TRBJ2-5; 9 bases align to TRBD1. The V segment lost 6 bases and the J segment 5 bases; nucleotides outside the gene matches: 7. Germline V gene sequence: CDR1 DFQATT, CDR2 SNEGSKA (reference sequence). The CDR3 consists of 13 residues. This CDR3 reads CSATDRGCETQYF. The DNA for the CDR3 is TGCAGTGCAACCGACAGGGGGTGCGAGACCCAGTACTTC.

V gene TRBV7-3 combines with J gene TRBJ1-3, with D uncertain. V lost 2 bases to trimming and J lost 5 bases, with 7 bases between them. The CDR3 contains 13 residues. Germline CDR1 reads SGHTA; CDR2 reads FQGTGA. DNA for the CDR3: TGTGCCAGCAGCTTAGATATCCGAAACACCATATATTTT. Translation gives CASSLDIRNTIYF.

This chain joins TRBV25-1 and TRBJ2-5; D is tentatively TRBD1 or TRBD2 (5 bases each). The CDR3 spans 15 residues. CDR1 and CDR2 from the germline V gene are MGHDK and SYGVNS. Trimming stripped 6 bases from V and 5 bases from J, with 19 bases between. The CDR3 nucleotides read TGTGCCAGCAGCTTCAAGGGACGGGGCTGGGAGACCCAGTACTTC. Translation: CASSFKGRGWETQYF.

The J gene is TRBJ1-2, the V gene TRBV25-1; D remains ambiguous. Germline values: CDR1 MGHDK, CDR2 SYGVNS. The V gene lost 3 bases and the J gene lost 4 bases, with 15 bases spanning the gap. This CDR3 region has 15 residues. The CDR3 spells CASSDPGRSIYGYTF. The CDR3 DNA is TGTGCCAGCAGTGACCCGGGGAGGAGTATCTATGGCTACACCTTC.

The rearrangement joins TRBV15 to TRBJ2-5, with TRBD1 as a possible D gene (5 bases). With 1 base removed from V and 3 bases from J, the gap between germline ends came to 6 bases. This CDR3 contains 13 residues. Per germline, CDR1 LNHNV and CDR2 YYDKDF (reference sequence). In nucleotides, the CDR3 is TGTGCCACCAGCAGAGGCAGGGAAGAGACCCAGTACTTC. Residues: CATSRGREETQYF.

The J gene is TRBJ1-5, the V gene TRBV5-4; TRBD1 is a possible D gene (5 bases). The CDR3 runs 13 residues. Germline-derived CDR1 and CDR2 are SGHNT and YYREEE (reference sequence). The germline V and J ends were trimmed by 4 bases and 6 bases, with 11 bases remaining between them. The CDR3, as DNA: TGTGCCAGCAGCCTAGGACAAGCTCAGCCCCAGCATTTT. Translated, it gives CASSLGQAQPQHF.

The chain carries TRBV20-1 and TRBJ2-3, with a tentative D call TRBD1 (5 bases). Germline V gene lookup returns CDR1 DFQATT and CDR2 SNEGSKA (reference sequence). The CDR3 totals 12 residues. V was pared by 7 bases and J by 5 bases, with 13 bases between. Written as DNA, the CDR3 is TGCAGTGGGGGCAGGGAAGGAGATACGCAGTATTTT. Translation gives CSGGREGDTQYF.

CDR3 amino acids: CSADGGSVPYEQYF. CDR3 bases: TGCAGTGCCGACGGCGGGAGTGTCCCCTACGAGCAGTACTTC. This chain links TRBV20-1 with TRBJ2-7, with TRBD2 matching over 7 bases. Germline assignment: CDR1 DFQATT and CDR2 SNEGSKA (reference sequence). The J segment lost 2 bases and the V segment lost 6 bases, leaving 10 bases of the junction unmatched. The CDR3 extends over 14 amino acids.